Reported below is one T cell receptor (beta chain). Here immunoSEQ multiplex PCR was the method, and the copy in TCRdb shows in-frame clones only, minus some. The profile covers approximately 300,000 clones, with 83% appearing a single time and about 1.2% taken by the ten largest. There are 13 residues in the CDR3. V gave up 10 bases and J gave up 0 bases, with 12 bases separating them. Germline CDR1 and CDR2: SEHNR and FQNEAQ (reference sequence). The entry originates in a study of blood T cell repertoires in COVID-19. Study overall: T cells, B-cell-depleted T cells, or PBMCs supplied cDNA or gDNA.

The J gene is TRBJ1-1, the V gene TRBV7-9, with D possibly TRBD1 on 6 matching bases. This clonotype originated in a woman aged 45 to 65 with acute or convalescent COVID-19. Sample: peripheral blood. The CDR3 sequence is CAIQGNMNTEAFF. Written as DNA, the CDR3 is TGTGCCATTCAGGGGAATATGAACACTGAAGCTTTCTTT.